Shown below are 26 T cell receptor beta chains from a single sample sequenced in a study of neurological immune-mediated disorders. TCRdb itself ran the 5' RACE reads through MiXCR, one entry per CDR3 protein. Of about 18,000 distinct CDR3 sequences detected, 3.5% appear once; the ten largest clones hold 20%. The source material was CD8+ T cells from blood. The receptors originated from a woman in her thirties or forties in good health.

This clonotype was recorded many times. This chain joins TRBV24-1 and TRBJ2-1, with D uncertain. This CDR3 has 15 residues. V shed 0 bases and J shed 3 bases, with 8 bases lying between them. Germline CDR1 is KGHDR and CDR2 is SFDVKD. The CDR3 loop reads CATSDLPSGYNEQFF. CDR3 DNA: TGTGCCACCAGTGATTTGCCTAGTGGCTACAATGAGCAGTTCTTC.

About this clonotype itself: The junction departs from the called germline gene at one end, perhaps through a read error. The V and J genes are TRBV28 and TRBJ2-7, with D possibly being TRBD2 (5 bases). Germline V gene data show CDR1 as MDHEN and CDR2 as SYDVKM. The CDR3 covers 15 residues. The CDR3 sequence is CVSSLSAPGRPEQYF. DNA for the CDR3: TGTGTCAGCAGTTTGTCGGCCCCGGGAAGGCCCGAGCAGTACTTC.

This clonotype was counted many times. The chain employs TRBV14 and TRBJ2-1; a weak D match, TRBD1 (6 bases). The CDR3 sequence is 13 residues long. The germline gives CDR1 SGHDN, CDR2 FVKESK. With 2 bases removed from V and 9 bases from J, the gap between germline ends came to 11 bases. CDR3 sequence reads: CASSQYRVREQFF. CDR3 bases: TGTGCCAGCAGCCAATACAGGGTTCGTGAGCAGTTCTTC.

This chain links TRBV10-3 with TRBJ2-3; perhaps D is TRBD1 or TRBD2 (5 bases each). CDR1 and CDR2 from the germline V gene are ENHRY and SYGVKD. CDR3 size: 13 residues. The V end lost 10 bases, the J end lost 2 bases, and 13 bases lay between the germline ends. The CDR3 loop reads CATRGGNTDTQYF. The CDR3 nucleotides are TGTGCCACCCGGGGCGGTAACACAGATACGCAGTATTTT.

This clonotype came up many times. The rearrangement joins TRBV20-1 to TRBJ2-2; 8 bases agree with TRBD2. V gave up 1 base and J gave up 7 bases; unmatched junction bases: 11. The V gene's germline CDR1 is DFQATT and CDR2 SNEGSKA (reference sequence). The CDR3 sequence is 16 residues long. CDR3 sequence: CSARGRLAQTVGELFF. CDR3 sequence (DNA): TGCAGTGCTAGAGGGCGACTAGCGCAAACGGTCGGGGAGCTGTTTTTT.

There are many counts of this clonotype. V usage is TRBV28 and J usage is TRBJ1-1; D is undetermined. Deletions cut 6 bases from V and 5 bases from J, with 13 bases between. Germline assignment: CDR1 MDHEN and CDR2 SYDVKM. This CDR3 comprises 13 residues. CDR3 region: CASRWTGNTEAFF. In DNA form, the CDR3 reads TGTGCCAGCAGATGGACGGGCAATACTGAAGCTTTCTTT.

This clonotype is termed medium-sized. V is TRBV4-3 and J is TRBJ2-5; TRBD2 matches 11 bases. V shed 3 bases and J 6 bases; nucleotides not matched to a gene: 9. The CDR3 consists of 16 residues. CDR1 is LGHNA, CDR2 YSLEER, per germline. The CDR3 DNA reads TGCGCCAGCAGCCAGTTAACTAGCGGGAGATGGAAGACCCAGTACTTC. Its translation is CASSQLTSGRWKTQYF.

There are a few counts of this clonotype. CDR3 nucleotides: TGTGCCATCCGGGGACAGCTGAACACTGAAGCTTTCTTT. It codes for CAIRGQLNTEAFF. The chain carries TRBV5-4 and TRBJ1-1, with 7 bases lining up with TRBD1. CDR3 size: 13 residues. J was trimmed by 0 bases and V by 9 bases; bases with no gene match: 5. Germline assignment: CDR1 SGHNT and CDR2 YYREEE (reference sequence).

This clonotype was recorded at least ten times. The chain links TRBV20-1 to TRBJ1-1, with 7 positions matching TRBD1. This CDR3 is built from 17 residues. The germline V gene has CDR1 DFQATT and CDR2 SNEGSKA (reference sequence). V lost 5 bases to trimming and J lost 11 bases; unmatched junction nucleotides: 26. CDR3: CSAPPGVGQAESLNAFF. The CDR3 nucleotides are TGCAGTGCTCCTCCGGGAGTAGGACAGGCCGAGTCACTGAATGCTTTCTTT.

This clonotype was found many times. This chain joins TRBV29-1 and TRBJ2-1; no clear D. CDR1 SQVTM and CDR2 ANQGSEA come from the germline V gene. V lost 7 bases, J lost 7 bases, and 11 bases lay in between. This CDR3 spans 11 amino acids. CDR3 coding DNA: TGCAGCGGTATTATTGTGAATGAGCAGTTCTTC. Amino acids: CSGIIVNEQFF.

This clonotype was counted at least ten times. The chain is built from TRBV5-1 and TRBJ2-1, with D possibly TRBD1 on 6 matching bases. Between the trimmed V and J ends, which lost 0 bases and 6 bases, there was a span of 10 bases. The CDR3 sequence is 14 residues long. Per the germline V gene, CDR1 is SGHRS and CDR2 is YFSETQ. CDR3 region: CASSLAGTSNEQFF. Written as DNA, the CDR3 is TGCGCCAGCAGCTTGGCCGGGACATCCAATGAGCAGTTCTTC.

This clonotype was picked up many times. This chain's CDR3 is CASSLRVGNEQFF. DNA for the CDR3: TGTGCCAGCAGCTTACGAGTCGGTAATGAGCAGTTCTTC. The chain is built from TRBV7-3 and TRBJ2-1; D is undetermined. V was shortened by 2 bases and J by 7 bases, with 9 bases between the two germline ends. The CDR3 consists of 13 residues. Germline V gene lookup returns CDR1 SGHTA and CDR2 FQGTGA.

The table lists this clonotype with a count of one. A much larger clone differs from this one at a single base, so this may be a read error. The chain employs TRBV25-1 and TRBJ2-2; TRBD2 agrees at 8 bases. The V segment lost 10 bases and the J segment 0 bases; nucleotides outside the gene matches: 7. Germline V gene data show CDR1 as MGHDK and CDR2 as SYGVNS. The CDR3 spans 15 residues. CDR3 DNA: TGTGCCAACAAAAGCGGGGGAGCGAACACCGGGGAGCTGTTTTTT. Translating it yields CANKSGGANTGELFF.

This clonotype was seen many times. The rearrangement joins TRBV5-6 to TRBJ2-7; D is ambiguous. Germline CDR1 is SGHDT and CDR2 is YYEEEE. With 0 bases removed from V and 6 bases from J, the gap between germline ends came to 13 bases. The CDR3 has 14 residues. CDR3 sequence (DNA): TGTGCCAGCAGCTTGGCCACGGGCCTGGTCGAGCAGTACTTC. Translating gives CASSLATGLVEQYF.

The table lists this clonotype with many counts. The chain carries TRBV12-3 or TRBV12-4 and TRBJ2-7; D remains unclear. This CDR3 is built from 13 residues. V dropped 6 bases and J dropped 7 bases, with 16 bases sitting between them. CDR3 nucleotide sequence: TGTGCCAGCAGCTATGACACCGGTGAAGAGCAGTACTTC. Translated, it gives CASSYDTGEEQYF.

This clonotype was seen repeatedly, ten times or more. For the CDR3, the DNA is TGTGCCAGCAGCGGGTGGACTTATACGCAGTATTTT. Its protein is CASSGWTYTQYF. The chain employs TRBV7-9 and TRBJ2-3, with D perhaps TRBD2 (5 bases). V lost 5 bases to trimming and J lost 7 bases, with 10 bases between them. This CDR3 has 12 residues. CDR1 SEHNR and CDR2 FQNEAQ come from the germline V gene (reference sequence).

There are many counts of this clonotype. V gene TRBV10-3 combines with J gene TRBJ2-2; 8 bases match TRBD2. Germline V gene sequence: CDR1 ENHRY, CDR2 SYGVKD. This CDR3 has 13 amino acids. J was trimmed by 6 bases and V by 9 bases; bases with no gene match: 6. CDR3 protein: CAISPTSAGELFF. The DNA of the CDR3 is TGTGCCATTTCCCCGACTAGCGCCGGGGAGCTGTTTTTT.

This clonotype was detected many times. The CDR3 region is CASSLAWTGGEELFF. In DNA form, the CDR3 reads TGTGCCAGCAGCTTGGCCTGGACAGGGGGCGAGGAGCTGTTTTTT. The rearrangement links TRBV5-5 to TRBJ2-2, with 11 positions matching TRBD1. Germline values: CDR1 SGHKS, CDR2 YYEKEE (reference sequence). V gave up 0 bases and J gave up 10 bases; unmatched junction bases: 5. CDR3 length: 15 residues.

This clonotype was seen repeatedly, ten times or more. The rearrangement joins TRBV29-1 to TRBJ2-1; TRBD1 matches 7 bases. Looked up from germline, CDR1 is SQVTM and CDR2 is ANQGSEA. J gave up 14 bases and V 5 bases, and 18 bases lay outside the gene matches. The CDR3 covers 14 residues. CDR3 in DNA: TGCAGCGTTAGACAGGGTGAATCCCCGGGCCCCGAGTTCTTC. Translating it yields CSVRQGESPGPEFF.

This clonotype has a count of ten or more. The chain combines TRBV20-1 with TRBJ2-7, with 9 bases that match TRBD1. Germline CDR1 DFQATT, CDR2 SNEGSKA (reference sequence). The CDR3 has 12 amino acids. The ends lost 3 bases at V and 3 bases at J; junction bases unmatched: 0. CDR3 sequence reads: CSARDRGYEQYF. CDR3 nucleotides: TGCAGTGCTAGGGACAGGGGCTACGAGCAGTACTTC.

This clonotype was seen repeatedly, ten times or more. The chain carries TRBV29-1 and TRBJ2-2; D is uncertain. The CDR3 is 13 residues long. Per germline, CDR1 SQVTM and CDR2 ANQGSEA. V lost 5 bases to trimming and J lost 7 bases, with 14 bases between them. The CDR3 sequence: CSVLTGRGGELFF. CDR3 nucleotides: TGCAGCGTTCTGACCGGGCGTGGCGGGGAGCTGTTTTTT.

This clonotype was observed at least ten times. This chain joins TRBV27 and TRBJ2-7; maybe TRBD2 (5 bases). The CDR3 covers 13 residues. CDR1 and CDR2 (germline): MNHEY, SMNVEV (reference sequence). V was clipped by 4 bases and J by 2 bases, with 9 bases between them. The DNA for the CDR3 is TGTGCCAGCAGTTCGGGATCAACCTACGAGCAGTACTTC. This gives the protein CASSSGSTYEQYF.

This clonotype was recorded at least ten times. The CDR3 is CASSPGFLQPQHF. In DNA form, the CDR3 reads TGTGCCAGCAGTCCAGGGTTCCTTCAGCCCCAGCATTTT. This chain joins TRBV27 and TRBJ1-5; perhaps TRBD1 as D (5 bases). The V end lost 5 bases, the J end lost 6 bases, and 11 bases lay between the germline ends. The germline V gene has CDR1 MNHEY and CDR2 SMNVEV (reference sequence). The CDR3 consists of 13 residues.

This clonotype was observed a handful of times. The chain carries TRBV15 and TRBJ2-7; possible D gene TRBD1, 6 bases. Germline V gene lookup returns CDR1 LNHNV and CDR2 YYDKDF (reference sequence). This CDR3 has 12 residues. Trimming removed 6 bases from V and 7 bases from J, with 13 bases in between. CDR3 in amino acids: CATSRITGEQYF. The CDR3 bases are TGTGCCACCAGTAGGATCACAGGGGAGCAGTACTTC.

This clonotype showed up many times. The CDR3 nucleotides are TGCAGTGCTAGAGACATAGGCACAGAGGGCTACGAGCAGTACTTC. Encoded protein: CSARDIGTEGYEQYF. This rearrangement joins TRBV20-1 to TRBJ2-7; D might be TRBD2 (5 bases). Germline V CDR1 and CDR2: DFQATT, SNEGSKA (reference sequence). Deletions cut 0 bases from V and 3 bases from J, with 15 bases between. This CDR3 comprises 15 residues.

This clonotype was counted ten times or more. This CDR3 is CASSPTRGEKLFF. The CDR3 DNA is TGTGCCAGCAGCCCCACTCGGGGTGAAAAACTGTTTTTT. The chain couples TRBV5-6 to TRBJ1-4; D not certain. Trimming pared 4 bases from V and 7 bases from J, leaving 11 bases between. This CDR3 is 13 amino acids long. Germline V gene data show CDR1 as SGHDT and CDR2 as YYEEEE.